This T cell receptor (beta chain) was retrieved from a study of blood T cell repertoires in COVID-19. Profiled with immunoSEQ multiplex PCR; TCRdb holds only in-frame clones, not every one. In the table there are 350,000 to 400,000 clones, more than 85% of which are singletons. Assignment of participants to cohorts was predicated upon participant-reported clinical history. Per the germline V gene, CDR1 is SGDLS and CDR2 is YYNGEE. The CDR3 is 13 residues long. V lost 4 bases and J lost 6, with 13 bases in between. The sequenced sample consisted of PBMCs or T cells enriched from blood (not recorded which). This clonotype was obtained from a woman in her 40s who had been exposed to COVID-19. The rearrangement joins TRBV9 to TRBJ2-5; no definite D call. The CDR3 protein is CASSLSSVQTQYF. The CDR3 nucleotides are TGTGCCAGCAGCCTTAGCTCGGTCCAGACCCAGTACTTC.